Each of the 29 T cell receptor beta chains below was sequenced from the same sample in a study of neurological immune-mediated disorders (dated by TCRdb to the late 2010s). The library came from 5' RACE. Data came from an Illumina HiSeq 2500. The raw public data were reprocessed by TCRdb itself: fastp quality trimming at Q25, MiXCR clonotype calling, in-frame beta chains only. Under each unique CDR3 protein, matching rows form one entry showing the most common genes and DNA. This sample has over 45,000 distinct CDR3 sequences in its table, and approximately 3.6% of those were observed once. The ten largest clones add up to approximately 2% of the sample. The sequenced sample consisted of CD4+ T cells from blood. These receptors all stem from a woman aged 40 to 50 with multiple sclerosis.

This clonotype was seen repeatedly, ten times or more. This chain joins TRBV2 and TRBJ2-5, with D possibly called TRBD1 or TRBD2 (6 bases each). V was pared by 7 bases and J by 8 bases, with 17 bases between. CDR1 is SNHLY, CDR2 FYNNEI, per germline. The CDR3 is made up of 13 amino acids. The CDR3 nucleotides are TGTGCCAGCACCGAGGGGGGTGGCGGAACCCAGTACTTC. Encoded protein: CASTEGGGGTQYF.

This clonotype came up many times. The chain combines TRBV5-5 with TRBJ2-3; D not resolved. V lost 2 bases to trimming and J lost 0 bases, with 1 base between them. From germline, CDR1 is SGHKS and CDR2 YYEKEE (reference sequence). The CDR3 is 12 residues long. The CDR3 reads CASSFSTDTQYF. In nucleotides, the CDR3 is TGTGCCAGCAGCTTTAGCACAGATACGCAGTATTTT.

This clonotype was observed many times. V and J are TRBV7-9 and TRBJ1-2; D not certain. Germline-derived CDR1 and CDR2 are SEHNR and FQNEAQ (reference sequence). CDR3 length: 14 residues. V gave up 2 bases and J gave up 6 bases, with 13 bases separating them. The CDR3 reads CASSLQGPGDGYTF. The DNA for the CDR3 is TGTGCCAGCAGCTTACAAGGGCCCGGGGATGGCTACACCTTC. Full variable domain (missing parts from reference TRBV7-9 and TRBJ1-2): DTGVSQNPRHKITKRGQNVTFRCDPISEHNRLYWYRQTLGQGPEFLTYFQNEAQLEKSRLLSDRFSAERPKGSFSTLEIQRTEQGDSAMYLCASSLQGPGDGYTFGSGTRLTVV.

This clonotype was picked up many times. The chain uses TRBV20-1 and TRBJ2-4; a weak D match, TRBD1 (6 bases). V lost 0 bases to trimming and J lost 3 bases, with 12 bases between them. Per the germline V gene, CDR1 is DFQATT and CDR2 is SNEGSKA (reference sequence). This CDR3 comprises 15 residues. Here the CDR3 DNA reads TGCAGTGCTAGAGATCCCCGGACAGTCAAAAACATTCAGTACTTC. Protein sequence: CSARDPRTVKNIQYF.

This clonotype was seen repeatedly, ten times or more. This may be a read error, as it is one base from a much larger clone. The J gene is TRBJ2-6, the V gene TRBV5-1; D unresolved. Germline V gene data show CDR1 as SGHRS and CDR2 as YFSETQ. The CDR3 contains 15 residues. The CDR3 coding sequence is TGCGCCAACAGCTTCCAGATCTCTGGGGCCAACGTCCTGACTTTC. Translating gives CANSFQISGANVLTF.

This clonotype was seen many times. The chain employs TRBV5-1 and TRBJ2-3; the D gene is possibly TRBD2 (6 bases). CDR3 size: 15 residues. Germline V gene sequence: CDR1 SGHRS, CDR2 YFSETQ. V dropped 5 bases and J dropped 6 bases, with 19 bases sitting between them. The CDR3, as DNA: TGCGCCAGCAGTCACTCGACGGGGGAACTTGATACGCAGTATTTT. Protein product: CASSHSTGELDTQYF.

This clonotype was detected ten times or more. The rearrangement joins TRBV2 to TRBJ2-1; D is ambiguous. CDR3 length: 15 amino acids. With 6 bases removed from V and 5 bases from J, the gap between germline ends came to 17 bases. Per the germline V gene, CDR1 is SNHLY and CDR2 is FYNNEI. CDR3 sequence: CASSPFVGRDNEQFF. As DNA, the CDR3 is TGTGCCAGCAGCCCCTTTGTCGGGCGTGACAATGAGCAGTTCTTC. Filled out from reference TRBV2 and TRBJ2-1, the complete variable domain reads EPEVTQTPSHQVTQMGQEVILRCVPISNHLYFYWYRQILGQKVEFLVSFYNNEISEKSEIFDDQFSVERPDGSNFTLKIRSTKLEDSAMYFCASSPFVGRDNEQFFGPGTRLTVL.

This clonotype was recorded many times. The rearrangement uses TRBV5-1 and TRBJ1-1; 8 bases are a match to TRBD1. From germline, CDR1 is SGHRS and CDR2 YFSETQ. This CDR3 is 13 amino acids long. V lost 0 bases to trimming and J lost 6 bases; unmatched junction nucleotides: 1. CDR3 sequence (DNA): TGCGCCAGCAGCTTGGTACAGGGGGCTGAAGCTTTCTTT. Protein sequence: CASSLVQGAEAFF.

This clonotype was counted ten times or more. V usage is TRBV20-1 and J usage is TRBJ2-7, with 8 bases lining up with TRBD1. This CDR3 region has 14 residues. CDR1 is DFQATT, CDR2 SNEGSKA, per germline (reference sequence). The ends lost 6 bases at V and 3 bases at J; junction bases unmatched: 10. Written as DNA, the CDR3 is TGCAGTGCCATCCCCGGACAGGGTGGCTACGAGCAGTACTTC. This codes for CSAIPGQGGYEQYF.

This clonotype was counted ten times or more. The J gene is TRBJ1-4, the V gene TRBV10-3; D not resolved. This CDR3 comprises 14 residues. Germline CDR1 ENHRY, CDR2 SYGVKD. V dropped 6 bases and J dropped 7 bases, with 15 bases sitting between them. As DNA, the CDR3 is TGTGCCATCAGCGGAGGTCAAAAGAGTGAAAAACTGTTTTTT. Its protein is CAISGGQKSEKLFF.

This clonotype is medium-sized. The chain employs TRBV10-3 and TRBJ1-2, with unresolved D. Germline CDR1 reads ENHRY; CDR2 reads SYGVKD. The ends were cut back, 10 bases at V and 0 bases at J, with 15 bases in the middle. The CDR3 covers 14 residues. Written as DNA, the CDR3 is TGTGCCAGCCGGGGTTTGGAGTCTAACTATGGCTACACCTTC. The encoded protein is CASRGLESNYGYTF.

This clonotype came up many times. This chain uses TRBV10-3 with TRBJ1-2; 10 nucleotides align to TRBD1. The CDR3 runs 13 residues. The germline gives CDR1 ENHRY, CDR2 SYGVKD. V shed 4 bases, J shed 8 bases, and the junction held 4 bases outside the gene matches. The CDR3 bases are TGTGCCATCAGTGGGGACAGGGGACAAGGCTACACCTTC. Translated, it gives CAISGDRGQGYTF.

In this sample, this clonotype turned up many times. The genes are TRBV5-1 and TRBJ2-4; 9 positions match TRBD1. The trim removed 3 bases at V and 5 bases at J, leaving 6 bases unmatched. CDR1 is SGHRS and CDR2 is YFSETQ in the germline V gene. The CDR3 runs 15 residues. CDR3 nucleotides: TGCGCCAGCAGCTACAGGGGGCAAGTGGAAAACATTCAGTACTTC. Its protein product is CASSYRGQVENIQYF. Drawing the rest from reference TRBV5-1 and TRBJ2-4, the complete variable domain is KAGVTQTPRYLIKTRGQQVTLSCSPISGHRSVSWYQQTPGQGLQFLFEYFSETQRNKGNFPGRFSGRQFSNSRSEMNVSTLELGDSALYLCASSYRGQVENIQYFGAGTRLSVL.

This clonotype was counted many times. The J gene is TRBJ1-1, the V gene TRBV11-2; 9 bases are a match to TRBD1. The V gene's germline CDR1 is SGHAT and CDR2 FQNNGV. The CDR3 sequence is 17 residues long. J gave up 2 bases and V 5 bases, and 12 bases lay outside the gene matches. CDR3 sequence reads: CASSPGQGRLLNTEAFF. CDR3 bases: TGTGCCAGCAGCCCAGGACAGGGGCGGTTGCTTAACACTGAAGCTTTCTTT.

This clonotype was seen at least ten times. This chain uses TRBV9 with TRBJ1-6, with D possibly matching TRBD1 (6 bases). CDR1 SGDLS and CDR2 YYNGEE come from the germline V gene. Trimming shortened V by 1 base and J by 0 bases, and 14 bases separated the two germline ends. This CDR3 spans 18 amino acids. The CDR3 is CASSVQDRLSSYNSPLHF. CDR3 nucleotide sequence: TGTGCCAGCAGCGTACAAGACAGGCTGAGCTCCTATAATTCACCCCTCCACTTT.

This clonotype has a count of ten or more. The gene calls are TRBV12-5 and TRBJ2-6; D remains unclear. The germline gives CDR1 LGHNT, CDR2 FRNRAP. The CDR3 runs to 17 residues. The ends were cut back, 1 base at V and 0 bases at J, with 10 bases in the middle. The CDR3 loop is CASGLALTDSGANVLTF. The CDR3, as DNA: TGTGCTAGTGGTTTGGCCCTGACGGACTCTGGGGCCAACGTCCTGACTTTC. The full variable domain, rest sourced from reference TRBV12-5 and TRBJ2-6, is DARVTQTPRHKVTEMGQEVTMRCQPILGHNTVFWYRQTMMQGLELLAYFRNRAPLDDSGMPKDRFSAEMPDATLATLKIQPSEPRDSAVYFCASGLALTDSGANVLTFGAGSRLTVL.

This clonotype was picked up many times. This chain connects TRBV18 to TRBJ2-5, with D perhaps TRBD2 (5 bases). V lost 5 bases and J lost 5, with 6 bases in between. Germline V gene lookup returns CDR1 KGHSH and CDR2 LQKENI. This CDR3 spans 11 amino acids. This CDR3 is CASSREETQYF. In DNA, the CDR3 is TGTGCCAGCTCAAGGGAGGAGACCCAGTACTTC.

This clonotype came up many times. The chain joins TRBV20-1 to TRBJ1-4; tentatively, D is TRBD1 (5 bases). Trimming left V 0 bases short and J 13 bases short, with 15 bases between. CDR3 length equals 13 residues. The V gene's germline CDR1 is DFQATT and CDR2 SNEGSKA (reference sequence). The CDR3 DNA sequence: TGCAGTGCTAGAGATCAAGACAGCGGCCCACTGTTTTTT. It translates to CSARDQDSGPLFF.

This clonotype was detected many times. The CDR3 DNA sequence: TGTGCCAGCAGGGCAGGGGGCTTAGGAGAGACCCAGTACTTC. Translating gives CASRAGGLGETQYF. The chain recombines TRBV11-2 with TRBJ2-5; 8 nucleotides line up with TRBD1. Germline CDR1 reads SGHAT; CDR2 reads FQNNGV. J gave up 4 bases and V 6 bases, and 7 bases lay outside the gene matches. The CDR3 loop spans 14 amino acids.

Many counts were recorded for this clonotype. This rearrangement joins TRBV10-3 to TRBJ2-3; possible D gene TRBD2, 6 bases. Germline CDR1 ENHRY, CDR2 SYGVKD. The CDR3 sequence is 18 residues long. Trimming shortened V by 2 bases and J by 1 base, and 19 bases separated the two germline ends. This chain's CDR3 is CAISEARLGGGGTDTQYF. The CDR3 DNA reads as TGTGCCATCAGTGAGGCTCGATTGGGGGGTGGCGGCACAGATACGCAGTATTTT.

This clonotype was recorded at least ten times. The chain employs TRBV9 and TRBJ1-6; D is undetermined. This CDR3 region has 14 residues. The V end was cut by 2 bases, the J end by 8 bases, with 11 bases between. Germline V gene sequence: CDR1 SGDLS, CDR2 YYNGEE. The CDR3 region has the DNA TGTGCCAGCAGCGTCCGGGATTATTATTCACCCCTCCACTTT. Translating gives CASSVRDYYSPLHF.

This clonotype has a count of ten or more. The CDR3 is CASSLYHPTGDTGELFF. The CDR3 DNA follows: TGCGCCAGCAGCTTGTATCACCCAACGGGAGACACCGGGGAGCTGTTTTTT. The chain joins TRBV5-1 to TRBJ2-2; possibly TRBD2 for D (6 bases). Germline assignment: CDR1 SGHRS and CDR2 YFSETQ. Trimming cost V 1 base and J 3 bases, with 16 bases left between them. This CDR3 has 17 amino acids.

This clonotype has ten or more counts. The chain employs TRBV20-1 and TRBJ2-3; D possibly corresponds to TRBD2 (6 bases). Trimming pared 5 bases from V and 1 base from J, leaving 19 bases between. The CDR3 sequence is 16 residues long. CDR1 DFQATT and CDR2 SNEGSKA come from the germline V gene (reference sequence). The CDR3 loop reads CSAPSARAVGTDTQYF. CDR3 in DNA: TGCAGTGCTCCTAGCGCCCGGGCTGTCGGCACAGATACGCAGTATTTT.

In its sample, this clonotype was seen many times. The chain carries TRBV10-3 and TRBJ1-4; 8 bases map to TRBD1. Germline CDR1 and CDR2: ENHRY and SYGVKD. Trimming at V came to 5 bases and at J to 13 bases, leaving 12 bases not matched to a gene. The CDR3 is made up of 14 amino acids. The CDR3 nucleotides are TGTGCCATCAGTCCACAGGGGGAGGCTCGGAGACTGTTTTTT. This sequence encodes CAISPQGEARRLFF.

This clonotype was seen repeatedly, ten times or more. The chain joins TRBV5-1 to TRBJ2-7, with D perhaps TRBD1 (6 bases). The CDR3 has 15 amino acids. V was clipped by 0 bases and J by 5 bases, with 15 bases between them. The germline CDR1 and CDR2 sequences are SGHRS and YFSETQ. For the CDR3, the DNA is TGCGCCAGCAGCTTGGTGGGCAGGGGATACGACGAGCAGTACTTC. Translating gives CASSLVGRGYDEQYF.

This clonotype was seen many times. In DNA form, the CDR3 reads TGCAGTGCGAGAAGTTTAGCGGGGGAGGTGAATGAGCAGTTCTTC. Translated: CSARSLAGEVNEQFF. V is TRBV20-1 and J is TRBJ2-1; 9 nucleotides line up with TRBD2. Germline V gives CDR1 DFQATT, CDR2 SNEGSKA (reference sequence). This CDR3 comprises 15 residues. Trimming at V came to 6 bases and at J to 7 bases, leaving 13 bases not matched to a gene.

This clonotype was recorded many times. An end of the junction does not agree with germline; a read error may underlie this. J is TRBJ2-1 and V is TRBV2, with D possibly TRBD1 on 5 matching bases. This CDR3 has 14 residues. In germline, CDR1 is SNHLY, CDR2 FYNNEI. Here the CDR3 reads CASREDSAYNEQFF. In DNA form, the CDR3 reads TGTGCCAGCAGGGAAGACAGCGCCTACAATGAGCAGTTCTTC.

At least ten counts were recorded for this clonotype. This sequence joins TRBV7-9 and TRBJ1-1, with 8 bases that match TRBD1. V was clipped by 2 bases and J by 8 bases; unmatched bases: 7. CDR1 SEHNR and CDR2 FQNEAQ come from the germline V gene (reference sequence). The length of the CDR3 is 14 residues. The CDR3 nucleotides are TGTGCCAGCAGCTTACAGGGGGCTCAATTGGAAGCTTTCTTT. Translation: CASSLQGAQLEAFF.

This clonotype was observed at least ten times. This sequence joins TRBV12-3 or TRBV12-4 and TRBJ1-2; D possibly corresponds to TRBD1 (5 bases). The CDR3 runs to 15 residues. Trimming took off 7 bases at V and 7 bases at J, with 22 bases between the two ends. The DNA for the CDR3 is TGTGCCAGCACCCTTCAATCGAGGTGGACAACTGGCTACACCTTC. Translating gives CASTLQSRWTTGYTF.